A single sample is the source of the 3 T cell receptor beta chains below, sequenced in a study of blood T cell repertoires in COVID-19. The data were produced by immunoSEQ multiplex PCR, yet TCRdb's version contains in-frame clones alone and is incomplete. The sample consists of roughly 60,000 clones, about 87% of them appearing once. The sequenced sample consisted of peripheral blood. These receptors all come from a man between 65 and 85 years old with acute or convalescent COVID-19.

V gene TRBV19 combines with J gene TRBJ1-2; 7 bases line up with TRBD1. This CDR3 spans 16 amino acids. V lost 5 bases to trimming and J lost 7 bases; unmatched junction nucleotides: 16. The germline gives CDR1 LNHDA, CDR2 SQIVND (reference sequence). The CDR3, as DNA: TGTGCCAGTAGTGCCCCCCAATGGACAGGCAAGGCTGGCTACACCTTC. Amino acid sequence: CASSAPQWTGKAGYTF.

The chain is built from TRBV27 and TRBJ2-7; tentative D call: TRBD1 (6 bases). The CDR3 covers 19 residues. V dropped 3 bases and J dropped 2 bases, with 26 bases sitting between them. Germline V CDR1 and CDR2: MNHEY, SMNVEV (reference sequence). CDR3 protein: CASSFSRSLNRATPYEQYF. The CDR3 DNA is TGTGCCAGCAGTTTCTCCCGCTCCCTCAACAGGGCAACCCCCTACGAGCAGTACTTC.

Comments on this clone: The same CDR3 also results from other DNA sequences found in this sample. The chain employs TRBV4-1 and TRBJ2-1, with 10 nucleotides matching TRBD1. Germline V gene sequence: CDR1 MGHRA, CDR2 YSYEKL. The CDR3 sequence is 16 residues long. J gave up 2 bases and V 0 bases, and 1 base lay outside the gene matches. This chain's CDR3 is CASSQDGTGAYNEQFF. In DNA, the CDR3 is TGCGCCAGCAGCCAAGATGGGACAGGGGCCTACAATGAGCAGTTCTTC.